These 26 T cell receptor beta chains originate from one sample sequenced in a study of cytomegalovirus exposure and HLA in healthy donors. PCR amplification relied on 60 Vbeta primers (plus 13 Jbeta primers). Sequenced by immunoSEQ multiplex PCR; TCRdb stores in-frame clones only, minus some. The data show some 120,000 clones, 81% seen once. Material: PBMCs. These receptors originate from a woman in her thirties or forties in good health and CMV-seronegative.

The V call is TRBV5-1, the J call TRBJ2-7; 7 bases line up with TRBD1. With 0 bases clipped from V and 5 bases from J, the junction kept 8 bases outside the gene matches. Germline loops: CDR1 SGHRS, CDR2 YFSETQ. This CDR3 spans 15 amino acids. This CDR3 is CASSLEGTVTDEQYF. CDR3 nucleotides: TGCGCCAGCAGCTTGGAGGGGACAGTTACCGACGAGCAGTACTTC.

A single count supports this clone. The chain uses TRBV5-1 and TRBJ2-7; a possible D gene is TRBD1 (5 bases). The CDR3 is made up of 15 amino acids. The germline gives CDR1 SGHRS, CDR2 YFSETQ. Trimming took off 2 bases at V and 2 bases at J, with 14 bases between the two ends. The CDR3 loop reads CASSFTGAPAYEQYF. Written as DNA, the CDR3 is TGCGCCAGCAGCTTCACAGGTGCTCCGGCCTACGAGCAGTACTTC.

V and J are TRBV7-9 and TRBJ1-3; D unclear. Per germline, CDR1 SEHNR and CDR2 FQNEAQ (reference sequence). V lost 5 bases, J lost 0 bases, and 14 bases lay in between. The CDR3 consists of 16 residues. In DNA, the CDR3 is TGTGCCAGCAGCCGAGATTGGTCGAACTCTGGAAACACCATATATTTT. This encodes CASSRDWSNSGNTIYF.

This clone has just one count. CDR3 sequence reads: CASSPQAGYEQYF. The CDR3 bases are TGTGCCAGCAGCCCACAAGCAGGGTACGAGCAGTACTTC. The chain has TRBV7-9 and TRBJ2-7; possibly TRBD1 for D (5 bases). With 5 bases removed from V and 4 bases from J, the gap between germline ends came to 12 bases. Germline values: CDR1 SEHNR, CDR2 FQNEAQ (reference sequence). CDR3 size: 13 residues.

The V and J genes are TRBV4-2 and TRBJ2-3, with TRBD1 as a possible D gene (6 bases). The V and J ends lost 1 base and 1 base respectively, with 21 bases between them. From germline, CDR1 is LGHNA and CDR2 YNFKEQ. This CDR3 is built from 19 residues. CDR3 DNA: TGTGCCAGCAGCCAAGTCCGGCCCGGGACACCGGACGGCACAGATACGCAGTATTTT. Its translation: CASSQVRPGTPDGTDTQYF.

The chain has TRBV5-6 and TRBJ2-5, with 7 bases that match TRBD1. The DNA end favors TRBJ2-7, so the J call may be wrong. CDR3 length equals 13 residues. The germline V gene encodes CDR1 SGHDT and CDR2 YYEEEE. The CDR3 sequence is CASRFDRAYEQYF. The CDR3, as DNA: TGTGCCAGCAGGTTCGACAGGGCCTACGAGCAGTACTTC.

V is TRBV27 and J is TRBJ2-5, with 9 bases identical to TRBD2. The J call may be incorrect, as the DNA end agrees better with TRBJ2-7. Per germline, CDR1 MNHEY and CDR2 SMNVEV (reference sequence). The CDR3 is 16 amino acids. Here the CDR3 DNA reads TGTGCCAGCAGTTCTCTTATAGCGGGAGAGACCTACGAGCAGTACTTC. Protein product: CASSSLIAGETYEQYF.

CDR3 amino acids: CAWSRAVNTEAFF. The CDR3 DNA reads TGTGCCTGGAGCCGAGCGGTGAACACTGAAGCTTTCTTT. V usage is TRBV30 and J usage is TRBJ1-1; D uncertain. V was clipped by 3 bases and J by 0 bases, with 8 bases between them. This CDR3 has 13 residues. Per the germline V gene, CDR1 is GTSNPN and CDR2 is SVGIG (reference sequence).

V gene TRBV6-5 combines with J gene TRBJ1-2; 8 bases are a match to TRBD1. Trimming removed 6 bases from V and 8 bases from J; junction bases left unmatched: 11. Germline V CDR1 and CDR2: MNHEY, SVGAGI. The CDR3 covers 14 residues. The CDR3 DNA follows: TGTGCCAGCAGGCGGACAGGGCTGTCAGACGGCTACACCTTC. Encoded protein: CASRRTGLSDGYTF.

CDR3 sequence reads: CASSLVVSSTDTQYF. In DNA form, the CDR3 reads TGTGCCAGCAGCTTAGTGGTCAGTAGCACAGATACGCAGTATTTT. The chain joins TRBV7-9 to TRBJ2-3; unclear D gene. This CDR3 comprises 15 residues. The germline gives CDR1 SEHNR, CDR2 FQNEAQ (reference sequence). V was trimmed by 1 base and J by 0 bases, leaving 8 bases between them.

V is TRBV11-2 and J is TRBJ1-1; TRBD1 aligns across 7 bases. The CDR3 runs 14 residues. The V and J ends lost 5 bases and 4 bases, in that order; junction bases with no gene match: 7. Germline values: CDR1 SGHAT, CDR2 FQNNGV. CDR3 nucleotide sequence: TGTGCCAGCAGCATGACAGGGACGGGCACTGAAGCTTTCTTT. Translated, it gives CASSMTGTGTEAFF.

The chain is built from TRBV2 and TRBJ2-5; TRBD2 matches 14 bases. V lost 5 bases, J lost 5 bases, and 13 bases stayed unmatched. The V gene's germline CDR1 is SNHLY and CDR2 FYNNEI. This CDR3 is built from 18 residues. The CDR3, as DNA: TGTGCCAGCAGTCTTAGGAGGGGACTAGCGGGAGTAGGGGAGACCCAGTACTTC. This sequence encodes CASSLRRGLAGVGETQYF.

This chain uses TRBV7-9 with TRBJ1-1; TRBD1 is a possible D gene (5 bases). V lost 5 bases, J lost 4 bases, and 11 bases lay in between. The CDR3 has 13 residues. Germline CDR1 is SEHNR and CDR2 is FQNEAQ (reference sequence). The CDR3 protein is CASSPSGPTEAFF. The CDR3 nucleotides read TGTGCCAGCAGCCCATCAGGGCCCACTGAAGCTTTCTTT.

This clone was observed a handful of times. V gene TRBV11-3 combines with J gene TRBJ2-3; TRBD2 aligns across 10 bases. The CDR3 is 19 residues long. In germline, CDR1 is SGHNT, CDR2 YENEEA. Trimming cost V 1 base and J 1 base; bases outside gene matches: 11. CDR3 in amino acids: CASSLGARAGGPGTDTQYF. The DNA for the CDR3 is TGTGCCAGCAGCTTAGGGGCTCGAGCGGGGGGGCCGGGCACAGATACGCAGTATTTT.

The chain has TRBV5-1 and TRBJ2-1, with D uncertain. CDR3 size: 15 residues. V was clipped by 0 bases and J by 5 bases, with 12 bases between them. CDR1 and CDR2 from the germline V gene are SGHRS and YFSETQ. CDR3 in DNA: TGCGCCAGCAGCTTGGGGAGCAGATCGAACAATGAGCAGTTCTTC. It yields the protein CASSLGSRSNNEQFF.

The CDR3 region has the DNA TGCACCAGCAGCCAAACGTCTCTAGCGGGGGGCCAAGAGACCCAGTACTTC. This encodes CTSSQTSLAGGQETQYF. The J gene is TRBJ2-5, the V gene TRBV1; the table's D call of TRBD2 was not tested on the DNA. TRBV1 is recorded as a pseudogene. CDR3 length: 17 residues.

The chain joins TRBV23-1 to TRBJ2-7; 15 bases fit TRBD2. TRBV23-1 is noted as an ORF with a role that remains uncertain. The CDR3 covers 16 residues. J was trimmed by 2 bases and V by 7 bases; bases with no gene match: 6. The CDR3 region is CASTLGLAGGPYEQYF. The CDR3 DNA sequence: TGCGCCAGCACCCTGGGACTAGCGGGAGGCCCCTACGAGCAGTACTTC.

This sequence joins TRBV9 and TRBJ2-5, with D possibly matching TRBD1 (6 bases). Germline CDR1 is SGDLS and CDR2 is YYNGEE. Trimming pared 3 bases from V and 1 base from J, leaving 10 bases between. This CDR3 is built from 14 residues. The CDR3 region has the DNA TGTGCCAGCAGCGCGGGACATGTCCAAGAGACCCAGTACTTC. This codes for CASSAGHVQETQYF. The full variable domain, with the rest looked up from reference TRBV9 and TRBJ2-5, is DSGVTQTPKHLITATGQRVTLRCSPRSGDLSVYWYQQSLDQGLQFLIQYYNGEERAKGNILERFSAQQFPDLHSELNLSSLELGDSALYFCASSAGHVQETQYFGPGTRLLVL.

CDR3 sequence reads: CASRLTGNTGELFF. Here the CDR3 DNA reads TGTGCCAGCAGACTGACAGGGAACACCGGGGAGCTGTTTTTT. This chain connects TRBV9 to TRBJ2-2; D is perhaps TRBD1 (6 bases). CDR3 length: 14 residues. V was pared by 5 bases and J by 1 base, with 9 bases between. CDR1 and CDR2 (germline): SGDLS, YYNGEE.

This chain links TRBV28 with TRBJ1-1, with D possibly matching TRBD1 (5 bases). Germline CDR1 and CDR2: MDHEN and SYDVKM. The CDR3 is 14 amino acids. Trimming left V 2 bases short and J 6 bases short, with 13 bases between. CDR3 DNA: TGTGCCAGCAGTTTAGTCGCCAGGGTCTCTGAAGCTTTCTTT. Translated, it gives CASSLVARVSEAFF. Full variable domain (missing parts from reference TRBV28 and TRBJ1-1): DVKVTQSSRYLVKRTGEKVFLECVQDMDHENMFWYRQDPGLGLRLIYFSYDVKMKEKGDIPEGYSVSREKKERFSLILESASTNQTSMYLCASSLVARVSEAFFGQGTRLTVV.

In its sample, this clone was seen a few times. The chain's CDR3 is CASSTRGTTLPEQYF. The CDR3 nucleotides are TGTGCCAGCAGTACCCGGGGGACTACCCTTCCCGAGCAGTACTTC. The chain recombines TRBV6-6 with TRBJ2-7; the match to TRBD2 covers 7 bases. Per the germline V gene, CDR1 is MNHNY and CDR2 is SVGAGI (reference sequence). The CDR3 length is 15 residues. V gave up 5 bases and J gave up 6 bases; unmatched junction bases: 13.

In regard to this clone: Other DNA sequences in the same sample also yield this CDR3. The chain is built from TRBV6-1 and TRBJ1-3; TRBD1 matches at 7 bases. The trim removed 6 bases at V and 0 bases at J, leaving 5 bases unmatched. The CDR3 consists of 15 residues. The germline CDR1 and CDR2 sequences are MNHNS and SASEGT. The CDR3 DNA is TGTGCCAGCAGGAGATCAGGGGGCTCTGGAAACACCATATATTTT. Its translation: CASRRSGGSGNTIYF.

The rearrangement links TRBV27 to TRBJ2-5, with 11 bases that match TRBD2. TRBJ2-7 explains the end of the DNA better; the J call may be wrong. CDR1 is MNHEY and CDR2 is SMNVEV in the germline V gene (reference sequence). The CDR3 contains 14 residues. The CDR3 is CASSNSGRALEQYF. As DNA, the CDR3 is TGTGCCAGCAGCAATAGCGGGAGGGCCCTCGAGCAGTACTTC.

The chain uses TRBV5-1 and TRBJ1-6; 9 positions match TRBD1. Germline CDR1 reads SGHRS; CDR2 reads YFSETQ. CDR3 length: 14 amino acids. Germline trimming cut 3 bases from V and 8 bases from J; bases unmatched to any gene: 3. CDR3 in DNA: TGCGCCAGCAGCTATACAGGGGGCGATTCACCCCTCCACTTT. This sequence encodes CASSYTGGDSPLHF.

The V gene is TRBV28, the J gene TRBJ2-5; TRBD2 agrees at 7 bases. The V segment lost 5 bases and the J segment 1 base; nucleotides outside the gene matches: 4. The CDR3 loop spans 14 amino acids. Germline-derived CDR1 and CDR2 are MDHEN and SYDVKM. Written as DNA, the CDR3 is TGTGCCAGCAGTCTAACTAGCGCCCAAGAGACCCAGTACTTC. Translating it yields CASSLTSAQETQYF.

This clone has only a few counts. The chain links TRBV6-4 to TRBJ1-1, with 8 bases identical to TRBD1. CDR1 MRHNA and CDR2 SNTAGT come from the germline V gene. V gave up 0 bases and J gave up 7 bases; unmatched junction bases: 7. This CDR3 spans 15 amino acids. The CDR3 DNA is TGTGCCAGCAGTGACTCATTTGGACAGGGCGGTGAAGCTTTCTTT. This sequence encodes CASSDSFGQGGEAFF.